The 11 T cell receptor beta chains reported below all come from one sample, sequenced in a study of T cell responses to AZD1222 COVID-19 vaccine. Using immunoSEQ multiplex PCR, the repertoire was profiled, and TCRdb retains in-frame clones only, with some absent. The sample has tens of thousands of clones, roughly 80% seen once. The sample was peripheral blood, taken 28 days after the second AZD1222 dose. The receptors were sampled from an adult who received the AZD1222 COVID-19 vaccine.

This chain connects TRBV9 to TRBJ1-1; no clear D gene. The V gene's germline CDR1 is SGDLS and CDR2 YYNGEE. V gave up 0 bases and J gave up 7 bases, with 10 bases separating them. This CDR3 is built from 13 residues. The CDR3 sequence is CASSVEAGVEAFF. CDR3 sequence (DNA): TGTGCCAGCAGCGTAGAGGCCGGAGTTGAAGCTTTCTTT.

CDR3 DNA sequence: TGTGCCAGCAGTGGACAGGGCTGGGGAACTGAAGCTTTCTTT. Protein product: CASSGQGWGTEAFF. The chain uses TRBV6-2 or TRBV6-3 and TRBJ1-1; 8 positions agree with TRBD1. CDR3 length: 14 amino acids. Germline CDR1 MNHEY, CDR2 SVGEGT. Trimming took 5 bases from V and 5 from J; bases not matched to a gene: 7.

The V and J genes are TRBV12-3 or TRBV12-4 and TRBJ2-7, with 7 bases lining up with TRBD1. The CDR3 consists of 13 residues. With 5 bases clipped from V and 3 bases from J, the junction kept 4 bases outside the gene matches. The DNA for the CDR3 is TGTGCCAGCAGTCCGGGACAGAACTACGAGCAGTACTTC. Its protein is CASSPGQNYEQYF.

The rearrangement joins TRBV6-2 or TRBV6-3 to TRBJ1-2; 7 bases are a match to TRBD1. J lost 8 bases, V lost 2 bases, and 11 bases had no gene match. The CDR3 extends over 15 amino acids. Germline CDR1 and CDR2: MNHEY and SVGEGT. CDR3 nucleotides: TGTGCCAGCAGTTACGGTTTAGGGGGCGCGAGGGGCTACACCTTC. Translation: CASSYGLGGARGYTF.

V and J are TRBV12-3 or TRBV12-4 and TRBJ1-1; D gene ambiguous. The ends were cut back, 3 bases at V and 0 bases at J, with 5 bases in the middle. The CDR3 runs to 13 residues. The DNA of the CDR3 is TGTGCCAGCAGTTTTCAGGTGAACACTGAAGCTTTCTTT. This sequence encodes CASSFQVNTEAFF.

The chain recombines TRBV2 with TRBJ2-1; 10 nucleotides line up with TRBD2. V gave up 4 bases and J gave up 6 bases; unmatched junction bases: 3. The V gene's germline CDR1 is SNHLY and CDR2 FYNNEI. The length of the CDR3 is 14 residues. Written as DNA, the CDR3 is TGTGCCAGCAGTGCAAGCGGGAGGGCCAATGAGCAGTTCTTC. It specifies CASSASGRANEQFF. Full variable domain (missing parts from reference TRBV2 and TRBJ2-1): EPEVTQTPSHQVTQMGQEVILRCVPISNHLYFYWYRQILGQKVEFLVSFYNNEISEKSEIFDDQFSVERPDGSNFTLKIRSTKLEDSAMYFCASSASGRANEQFFGPGTRLTVL.

The chain couples TRBV7-9 to TRBJ1-6; 7 bases match TRBD1. Germline CDR1 reads SEHNR; CDR2 reads FQNEAQ (reference sequence). The V gene end was trimmed by 5 bases and the J gene end by 6 bases; junction bases not matched to a gene: 7. The CDR3 is made up of 15 amino acids. CDR3: CASSLDRAFNSPLHF. DNA for the CDR3: TGTGCCAGCAGCCTAGACAGGGCCTTTAATTCACCCCTCCACTTT.

The J gene is TRBJ1-1, the V gene TRBV29-1; 9 bases map to TRBD1. Germline CDR1 is SQVTM and CDR2 is ANQGSEA. This CDR3 contains 13 residues. The J segment lost 1 base and the V segment lost 5 bases, leaving 2 bases of the junction unmatched. CDR3 amino acids: CSVQTGGNTEAFF. The CDR3 nucleotides are TGCAGCGTTCAGACAGGGGGGAACACTGAAGCTTTCTTT.

This sequence joins TRBV3-1 (or the pseudogene TRBV3-2) and TRBJ1-5; D not certain. The CDR3 runs to 13 residues. CDR1 LGHDT and CDR2 YNNKEL come from the germline V gene (reference sequence). Trimming pared 1 base from V and 3 bases from J, leaving 4 bases between. The CDR3 sequence is CASSQGTNQPQHF. The CDR3 DNA follows: TGTGCCAGCAGCCAAGGAACCAATCAGCCCCAGCATTTT.

V and J are TRBV5-6 and TRBJ2-7, with D possibly called TRBD1 or TRBD2 (6 bases each). The V and J ends lost 3 bases and 2 bases respectively, with 24 bases between them. Germline CDR1 is SGHDT and CDR2 is YYEEEE. This CDR3 is built from 18 residues. CDR3 in amino acids: CASSSYSDRITGAYEQYF. CDR3 bases: TGTGCCAGCAGCTCCTACTCCGACAGGATAACGGGAGCCTACGAGCAGTACTTC.

The V gene is TRBV6-5, the J gene TRBJ2-3; TRBD2 might be the D (7 bases). The CDR3 has 16 amino acids. The V gene's germline CDR1 is MNHEY and CDR2 SVGAGI. Trimming shortened V by 0 bases and J by 6 bases, and 16 bases separated the two germline ends. CDR3 sequence: CASSYSVTGGRDTQYF. CDR3 sequence (DNA): TGTGCCAGCAGTTACTCGGTGACGGGGGGCCGGGATACGCAGTATTTT.